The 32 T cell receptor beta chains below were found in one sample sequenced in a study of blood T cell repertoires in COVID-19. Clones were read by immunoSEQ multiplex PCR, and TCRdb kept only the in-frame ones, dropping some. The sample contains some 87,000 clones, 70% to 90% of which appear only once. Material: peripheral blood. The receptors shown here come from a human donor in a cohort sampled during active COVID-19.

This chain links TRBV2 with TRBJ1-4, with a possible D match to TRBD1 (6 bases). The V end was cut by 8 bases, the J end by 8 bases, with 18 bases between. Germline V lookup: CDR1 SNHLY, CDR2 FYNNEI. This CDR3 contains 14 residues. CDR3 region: CASSLETGWEKLFF. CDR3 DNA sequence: TGTGCCAGCTCCTTAGAGACAGGTTGGGAAAAACTGTTTTTT. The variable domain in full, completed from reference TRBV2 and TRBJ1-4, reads EPEVTQTPSHQVTQMGQEVILRCVPISNHLYFYWYRQILGQKVEFLVSFYNNEISEKSEIFDDQFSVERPDGSNFTLKIRSTKLEDSAMYFCASSLETGWEKLFFGSGTQLSVL.

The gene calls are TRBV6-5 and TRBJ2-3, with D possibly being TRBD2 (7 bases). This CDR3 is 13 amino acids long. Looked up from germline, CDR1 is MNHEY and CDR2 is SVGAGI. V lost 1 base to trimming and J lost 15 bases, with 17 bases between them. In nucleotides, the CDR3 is TGTGCCAGCAGTTACTATTCCGGGGGGCCCTTTTATTTT. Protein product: CASSYYSGGPFYF.

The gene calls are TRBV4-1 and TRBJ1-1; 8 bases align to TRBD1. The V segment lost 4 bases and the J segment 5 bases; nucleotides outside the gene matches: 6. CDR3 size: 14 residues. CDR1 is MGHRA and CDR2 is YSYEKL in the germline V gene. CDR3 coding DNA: TGCGCCAGCAGCCCAACAGGGGGTCTGACTGAAGCTTTCTTT. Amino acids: CASSPTGGLTEAFF.

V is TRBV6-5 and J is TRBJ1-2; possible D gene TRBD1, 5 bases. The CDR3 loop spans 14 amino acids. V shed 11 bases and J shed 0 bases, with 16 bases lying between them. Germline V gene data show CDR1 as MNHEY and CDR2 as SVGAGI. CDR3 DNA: TGTGCCGCGGGACGGGCTAAGGCTAACTATGGCTACACCTTC. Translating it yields CAAGRAKANYGYTF.

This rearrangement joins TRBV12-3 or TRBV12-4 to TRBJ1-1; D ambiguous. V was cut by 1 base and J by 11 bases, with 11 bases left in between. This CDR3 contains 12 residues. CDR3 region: CASSLGERWAFF. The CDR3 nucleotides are TGTGCCAGCAGTTTAGGGGAGAGATGGGCTTTCTTT.

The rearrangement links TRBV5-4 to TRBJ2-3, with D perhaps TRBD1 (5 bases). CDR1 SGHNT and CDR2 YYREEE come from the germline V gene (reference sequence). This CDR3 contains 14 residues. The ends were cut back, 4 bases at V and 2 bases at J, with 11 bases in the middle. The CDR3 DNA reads TGTGCCAGCAGCCGCGTAGGGGTCACAGATACGCAGTATTTT. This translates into CASSRVGVTDTQYF.

CDR3 sequence (DNA): TGCGCCAGCAGCCCGTCGGGGGGGACAGAGACCCAGTACTTC. It yields the protein CASSPSGGTETQYF. This chain joins TRBV5-1 and TRBJ2-5; 8 bases line up with TRBD2. The CDR3 has 14 amino acids. V was clipped by 4 bases and J by 4 bases; unmatched bases: 6. Germline V gives CDR1 SGHRS, CDR2 YFSETQ.

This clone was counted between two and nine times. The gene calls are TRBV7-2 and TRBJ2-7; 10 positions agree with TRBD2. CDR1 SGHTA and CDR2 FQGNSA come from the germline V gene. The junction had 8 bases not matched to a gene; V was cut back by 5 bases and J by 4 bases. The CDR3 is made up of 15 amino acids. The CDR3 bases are TGTGCCAGCAGCACAAGCGGGGGGGCCGGGTACGAGCAGTACTTC. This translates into CASSTSGGAGYEQYF. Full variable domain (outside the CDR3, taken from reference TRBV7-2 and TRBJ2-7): GAGVSQSPSNKVTEKGKDVELRCDPISGHTALYWYRQSLGQGLEFLIYFQGNSAPDKSGLPSDRFSAERTGGSVSTLTIQRTQQEDSAVYLCASSTSGGAGYEQYFGPGTRLTVT.

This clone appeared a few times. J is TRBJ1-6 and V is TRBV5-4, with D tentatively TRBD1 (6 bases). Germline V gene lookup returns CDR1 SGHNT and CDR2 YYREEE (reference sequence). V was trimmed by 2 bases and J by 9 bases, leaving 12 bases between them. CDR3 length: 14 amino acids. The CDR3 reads CASSLQGWGSPLHF. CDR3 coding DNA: TGTGCCAGCAGCTTACAGGGCTGGGGTTCACCCCTCCACTTT.

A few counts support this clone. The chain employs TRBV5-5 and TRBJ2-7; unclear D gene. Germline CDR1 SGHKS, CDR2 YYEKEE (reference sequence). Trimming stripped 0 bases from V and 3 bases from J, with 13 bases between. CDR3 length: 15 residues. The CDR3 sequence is CASSLGAARFYEQYF. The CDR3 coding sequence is TGTGCCAGCAGCTTGGGGGCAGCCAGATTCTACGAGCAGTACTTC.

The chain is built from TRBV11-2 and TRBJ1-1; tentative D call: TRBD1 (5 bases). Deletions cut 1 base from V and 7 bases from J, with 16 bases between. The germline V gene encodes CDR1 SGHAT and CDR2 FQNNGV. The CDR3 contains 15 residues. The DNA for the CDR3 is TGTGCCAGCAGCTTAGGAGGCGGCAGGGAGGTTGAAGCTTTCTTT. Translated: CASSLGGGREVEAFF.

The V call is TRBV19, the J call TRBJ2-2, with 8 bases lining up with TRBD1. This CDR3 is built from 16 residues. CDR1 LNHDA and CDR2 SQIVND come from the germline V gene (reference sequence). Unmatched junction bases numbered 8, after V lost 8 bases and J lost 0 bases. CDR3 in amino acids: CASQYGQGANTGELFF. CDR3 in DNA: TGTGCCAGTCAATATGGACAGGGCGCGAACACCGGGGAGCTGTTTTTT. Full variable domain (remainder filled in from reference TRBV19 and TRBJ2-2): DGGITQSPKYLFRKEGQNVTLSCEQNLNHDAMYWYRQDPGQGLRLIYYSQIVNDFQKGDIAEGYSVSREKKESFPLTVTSAQKNPTAFYLCASQYGQGANTGELFFGEGSRLTVL.

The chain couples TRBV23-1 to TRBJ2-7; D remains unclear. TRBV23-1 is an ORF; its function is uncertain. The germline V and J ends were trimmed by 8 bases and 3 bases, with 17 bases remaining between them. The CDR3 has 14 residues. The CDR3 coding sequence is TGCGCCAGCTCCCGACTTCTGCCAAACTACGAGCAGTACTTC. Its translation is CASSRLLPNYEQYF.

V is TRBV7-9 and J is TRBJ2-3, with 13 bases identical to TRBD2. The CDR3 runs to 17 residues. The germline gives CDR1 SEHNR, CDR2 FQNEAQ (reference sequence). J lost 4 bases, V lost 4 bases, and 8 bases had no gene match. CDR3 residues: CASSSQRTSGGADTQYF. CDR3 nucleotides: TGTGCCAGCAGCTCCCAAAGGACTAGCGGGGGCGCAGATACGCAGTATTTT.

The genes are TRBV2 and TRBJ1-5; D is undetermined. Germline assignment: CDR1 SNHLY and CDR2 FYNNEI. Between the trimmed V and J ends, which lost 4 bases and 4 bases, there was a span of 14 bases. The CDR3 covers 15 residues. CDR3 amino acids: CASSVWRAPNQPQHF. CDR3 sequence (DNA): TGTGCCAGCAGTGTATGGAGGGCCCCTAATCAGCCCCAGCATTTT.

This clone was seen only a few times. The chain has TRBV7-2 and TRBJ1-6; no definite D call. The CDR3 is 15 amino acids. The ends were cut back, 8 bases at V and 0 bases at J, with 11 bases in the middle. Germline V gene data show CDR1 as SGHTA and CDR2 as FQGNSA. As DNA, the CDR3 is TGTGCCAGCTGGGTCTCAGGCTCCTATAATTCACCCCTCCACTTT. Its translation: CASWVSGSYNSPLHF. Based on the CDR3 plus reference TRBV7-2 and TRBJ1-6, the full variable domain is GAGVSQSPSNKVTEKGKDVELRCDPISGHTALYWYRQSLGQGLEFLIYFQGNSAPDKSGLPSDRFSAERTGGSVSTLTIQRTQQEDSAVYLCASWVSGSYNSPLHFGNGTRLTVT.

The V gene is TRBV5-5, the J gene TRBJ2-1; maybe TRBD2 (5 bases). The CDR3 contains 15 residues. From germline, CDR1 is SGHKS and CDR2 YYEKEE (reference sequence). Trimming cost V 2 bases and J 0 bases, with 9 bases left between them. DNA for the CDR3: TGTGCCAGCAGCTTTAGCCGGGGCTCCTACAATGAGCAGTTCTTC. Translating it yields CASSFSRGSYNEQFF. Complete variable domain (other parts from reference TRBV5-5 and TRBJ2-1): DAGVTQSPTHLIKTRGQQVTLRCSPISGHKSVSWYQQVLGQGPQFIFQYYEKEERGRGNFPDRFSARQFPNYSSELNVNALLLGDSALYLCASSFSRGSYNEQFFGPGTRLTVL.

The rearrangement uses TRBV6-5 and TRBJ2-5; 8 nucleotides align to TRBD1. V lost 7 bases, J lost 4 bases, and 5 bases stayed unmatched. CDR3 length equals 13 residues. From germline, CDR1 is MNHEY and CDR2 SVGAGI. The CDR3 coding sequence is TGTGCCAGCACGGACAGGGTCGGAGAGACCCAGTACTTC. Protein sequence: CASTDRVGETQYF.

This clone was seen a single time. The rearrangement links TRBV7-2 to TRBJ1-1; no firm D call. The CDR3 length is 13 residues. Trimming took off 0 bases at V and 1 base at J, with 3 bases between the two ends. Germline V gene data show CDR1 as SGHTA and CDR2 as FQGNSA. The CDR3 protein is CASSLARNTEAFF. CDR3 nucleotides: TGTGCCAGCAGCTTAGCCAGGAACACTGAAGCTTTCTTT.

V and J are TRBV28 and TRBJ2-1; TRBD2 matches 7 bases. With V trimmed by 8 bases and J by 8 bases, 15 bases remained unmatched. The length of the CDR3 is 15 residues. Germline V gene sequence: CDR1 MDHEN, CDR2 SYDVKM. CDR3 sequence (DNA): TGTGCCAGCCGACGGCGACTAGCCGGGGCCCATGAGCAGTTCTTC. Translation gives CASRRRLAGAHEQFF.

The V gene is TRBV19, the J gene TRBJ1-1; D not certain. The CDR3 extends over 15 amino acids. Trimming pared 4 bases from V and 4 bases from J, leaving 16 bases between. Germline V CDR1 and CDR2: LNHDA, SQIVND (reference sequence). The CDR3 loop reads CASSKTSSSGTEAFF. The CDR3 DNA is TGTGCCAGTAGTAAGACGAGTTCATCGGGCACTGAAGCTTTCTTT.

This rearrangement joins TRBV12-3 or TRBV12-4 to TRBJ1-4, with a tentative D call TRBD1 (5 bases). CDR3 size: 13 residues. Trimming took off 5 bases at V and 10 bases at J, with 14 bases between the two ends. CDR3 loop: CASSQISGGKLFF. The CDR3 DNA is TGTGCCAGCAGTCAAATTTCGGGGGGAAAACTGTTTTTT.

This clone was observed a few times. The CDR3 here is CASREVATLRPYEQYF. The CDR3, as DNA: TGCGCCAGCAGGGAGGTGGCGACTTTGAGGCCCTACGAGCAGTACTTC. V and J are TRBV10-2 and TRBJ2-7; TRBD2 might be the D (5 bases). This CDR3 spans 16 amino acids. Trimming cost V 6 bases and J 2 bases, with 20 bases left between them. Germline CDR1 WSHSY, CDR2 SAAADI.

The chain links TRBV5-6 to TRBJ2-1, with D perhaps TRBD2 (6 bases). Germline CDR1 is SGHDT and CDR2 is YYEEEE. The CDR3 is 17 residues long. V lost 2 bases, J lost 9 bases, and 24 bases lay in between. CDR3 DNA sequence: TGTGCCAGCAGCTTTCGGGGAGGAAGCAGGGTCTCGGGTGAGCAGTTCTTC. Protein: CASSFRGGSRVSGEQFF.

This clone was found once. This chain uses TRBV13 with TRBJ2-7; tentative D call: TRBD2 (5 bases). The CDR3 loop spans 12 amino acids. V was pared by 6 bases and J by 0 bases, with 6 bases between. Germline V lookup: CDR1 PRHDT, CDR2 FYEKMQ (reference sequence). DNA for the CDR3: TGTGCCAGCAGTCGGGGCTCCTACGAGCAGTACTTC. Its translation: CASSRGSYEQYF.

DNA for the CDR3: TGTGCCAGCAGCTTCCCCGGAGGGACCCAGTACTTC. It encodes CASSFPGGTQYF. The chain recombines TRBV11-1 with TRBJ2-5; D may be TRBD2 (5 bases). Germline V gene lookup returns CDR1 SGHAT and CDR2 FQDESV (reference sequence). The CDR3 spans 12 residues. Trimming removed 3 bases at V and 7 bases at J, with 9 bases between.

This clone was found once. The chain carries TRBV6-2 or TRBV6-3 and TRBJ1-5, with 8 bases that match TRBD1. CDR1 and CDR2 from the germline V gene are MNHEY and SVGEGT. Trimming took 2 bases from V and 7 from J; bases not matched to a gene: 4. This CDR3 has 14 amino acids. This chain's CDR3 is CASSYGQGGQPQHF. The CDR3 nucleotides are TGTGCCAGCAGTTACGGACAGGGAGGACAGCCCCAGCATTTT.

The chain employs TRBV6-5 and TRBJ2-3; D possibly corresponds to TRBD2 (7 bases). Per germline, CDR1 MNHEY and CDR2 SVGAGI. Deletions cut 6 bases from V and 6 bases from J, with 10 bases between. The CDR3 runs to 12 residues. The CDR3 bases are TGTGCCAGCAGGGGGGGGCTTGATACGCAGTATTTT. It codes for CASRGGLDTQYF.

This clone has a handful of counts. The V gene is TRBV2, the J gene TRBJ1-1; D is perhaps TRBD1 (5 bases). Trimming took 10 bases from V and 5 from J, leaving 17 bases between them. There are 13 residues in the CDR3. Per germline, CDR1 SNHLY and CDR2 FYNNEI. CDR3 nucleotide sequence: TGTGCCACCCCTCCCCCAGGGAGGACTGAAGCTTTCTTT. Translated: CATPPPGRTEAFF.

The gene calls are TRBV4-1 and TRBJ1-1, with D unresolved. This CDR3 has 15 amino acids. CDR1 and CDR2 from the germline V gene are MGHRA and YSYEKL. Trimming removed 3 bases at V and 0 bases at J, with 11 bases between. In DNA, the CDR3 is TGCGCCAGCAGCCAGGAGTCGGGTATGAACACTGAAGCTTTCTTT. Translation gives CASSQESGMNTEAFF.

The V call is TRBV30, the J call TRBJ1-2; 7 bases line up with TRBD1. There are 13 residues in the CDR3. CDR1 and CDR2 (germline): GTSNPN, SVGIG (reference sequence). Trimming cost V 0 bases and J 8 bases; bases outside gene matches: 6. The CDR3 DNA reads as TGTGCCTGGAGTGTACAGGGGAACGAGGGCTACACCTTC. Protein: CAWSVQGNEGYTF.

The CDR3 protein is CASSPPQDTQYF. CDR3 in DNA: TGTGCCAGCTCACCACCCCAAGATACGCAGTATTTT. The V call is TRBV18, the J call TRBJ2-3, with unresolved D. Germline CDR1 reads KGHSH; CDR2 reads LQKENI. Trimming removed 0 bases at V and 5 bases at J, with 3 bases between. The CDR3 runs 12 residues.